The sequence of this T cell receptor (beta chain) was determined in a study of OX40 agonist ivuxolimab in advanced cancers. About the study: The patients received ivuxolimab by intravenous route every 2 weeks at 0.01 to 10 mg/kg.

The CDR3 loop spans 12 amino acids. Germline V CDR1 and CDR2: SNHLY, FYNNEI. Trimming removed 2 bases at V and 4 bases at J, with 6 bases between. Only in-frame clones appear in the TCRdb table, and some are missing; sequencing was by immunoSEQ multiplex PCR. The profile shows about 79,000 clones, over 75% of them singletons. This material consisted of CD4+ or CD8+ T cells sorted from blood, taken in a trial of the OX40 agonist ivuxolimab. The TCR comes from an adult with an advanced solid tumor such as melanoma, head and neck, liver or kidney cancer. V usage is TRBV2 and J usage is TRBJ2-7; unclear D gene. The DNA for the CDR3 is TGTGCCAGCAGTGAATGGGGTTACGAGCAGTACTTC. Protein product: CASSEWGYEQYF.